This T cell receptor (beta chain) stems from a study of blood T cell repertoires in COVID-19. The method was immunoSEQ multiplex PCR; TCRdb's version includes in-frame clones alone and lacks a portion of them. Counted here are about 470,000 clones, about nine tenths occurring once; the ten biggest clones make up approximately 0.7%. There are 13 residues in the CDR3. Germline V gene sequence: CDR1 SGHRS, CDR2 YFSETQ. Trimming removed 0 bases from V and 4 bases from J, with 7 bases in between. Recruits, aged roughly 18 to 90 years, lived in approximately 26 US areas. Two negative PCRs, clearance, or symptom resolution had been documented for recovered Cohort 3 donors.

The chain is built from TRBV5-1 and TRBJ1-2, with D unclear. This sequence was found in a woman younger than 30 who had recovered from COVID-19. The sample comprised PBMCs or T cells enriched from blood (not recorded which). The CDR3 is CASSLGHRYGYTF. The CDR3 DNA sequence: TGCGCCAGCAGCTTGGGACACCGCTATGGCTACACCTTC.